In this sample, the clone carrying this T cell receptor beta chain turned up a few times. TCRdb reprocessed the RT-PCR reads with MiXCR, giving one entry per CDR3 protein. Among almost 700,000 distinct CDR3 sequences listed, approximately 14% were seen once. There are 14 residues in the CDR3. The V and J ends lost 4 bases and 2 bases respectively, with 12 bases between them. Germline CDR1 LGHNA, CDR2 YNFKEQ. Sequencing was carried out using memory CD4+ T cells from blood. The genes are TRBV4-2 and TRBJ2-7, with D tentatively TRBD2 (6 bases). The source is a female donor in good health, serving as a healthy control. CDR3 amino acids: CASSPEGGAYEQYF. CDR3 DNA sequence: TGTGCCAGCAGCCCGGAGGGAGGCGCCTACGAGCAGTACTTC.